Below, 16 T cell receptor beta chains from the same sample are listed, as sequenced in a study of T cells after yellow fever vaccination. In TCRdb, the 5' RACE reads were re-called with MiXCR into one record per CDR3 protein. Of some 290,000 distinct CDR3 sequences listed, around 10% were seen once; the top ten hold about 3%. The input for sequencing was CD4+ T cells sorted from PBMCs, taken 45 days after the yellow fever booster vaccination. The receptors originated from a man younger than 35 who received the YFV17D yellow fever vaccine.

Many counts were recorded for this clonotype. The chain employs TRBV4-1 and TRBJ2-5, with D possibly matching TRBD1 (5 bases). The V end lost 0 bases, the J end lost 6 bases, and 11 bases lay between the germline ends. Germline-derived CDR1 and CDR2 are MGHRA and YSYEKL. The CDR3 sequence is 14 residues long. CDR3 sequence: CASSQDGAGKTQYF. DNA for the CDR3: TGCGCCAGCAGCCAAGATGGGGCAGGAAAGACCCAGTACTTC.

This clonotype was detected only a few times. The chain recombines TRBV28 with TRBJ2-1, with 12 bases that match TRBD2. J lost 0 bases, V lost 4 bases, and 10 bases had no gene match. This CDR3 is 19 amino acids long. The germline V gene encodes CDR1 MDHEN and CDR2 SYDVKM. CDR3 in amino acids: CASSSRLAGALSSYNEQFF. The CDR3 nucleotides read TGTGCCAGCAGTTCGCGACTAGCGGGGGCGCTGAGCTCCTACAATGAGCAGTTCTTC.

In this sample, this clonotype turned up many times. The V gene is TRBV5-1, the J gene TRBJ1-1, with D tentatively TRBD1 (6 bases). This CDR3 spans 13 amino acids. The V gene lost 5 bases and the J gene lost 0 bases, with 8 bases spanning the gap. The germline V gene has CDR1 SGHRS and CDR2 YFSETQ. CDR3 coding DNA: TGCGCCAGCAGTGACAGGCTGAACACTGAAGCTTTCTTT. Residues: CASSDRLNTEAFF. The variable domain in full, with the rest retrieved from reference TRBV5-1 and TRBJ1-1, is KAGVTQTPRYLIKTRGQQVTLSCSPISGHRSVSWYQQTPGQGLQFLFEYFSETQRNKGNFPGRFSGRQFSNSRSEMNVSTLELGDSALYLCASSDRLNTEAFFGQGTRLTVV.

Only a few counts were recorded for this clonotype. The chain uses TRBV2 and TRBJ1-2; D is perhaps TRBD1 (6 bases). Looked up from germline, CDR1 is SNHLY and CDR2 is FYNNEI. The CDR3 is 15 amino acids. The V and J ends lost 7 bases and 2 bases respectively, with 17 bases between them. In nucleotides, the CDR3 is TGTGCCAGCACCTACCGGGACACCACGAACTATGGCTACACCTTC. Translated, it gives CASTYRDTTNYGYTF.

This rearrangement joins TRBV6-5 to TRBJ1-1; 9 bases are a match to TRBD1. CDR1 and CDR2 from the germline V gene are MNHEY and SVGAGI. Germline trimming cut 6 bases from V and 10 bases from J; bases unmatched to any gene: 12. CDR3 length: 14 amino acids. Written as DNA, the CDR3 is TGTGCCAGCAGCCCACGGACAGGGGAGGAAGTAGCTTTCTTT. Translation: CASSPRTGEEVAFF.

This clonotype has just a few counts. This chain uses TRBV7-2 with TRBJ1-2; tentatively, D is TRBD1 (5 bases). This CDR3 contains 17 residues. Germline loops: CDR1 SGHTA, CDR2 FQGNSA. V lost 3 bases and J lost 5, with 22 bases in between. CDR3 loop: CASSFHRGSRGGYGYTF. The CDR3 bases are TGTGCCAGCAGCTTTCATAGGGGTAGTCGAGGCGGATATGGCTACACCTTC.

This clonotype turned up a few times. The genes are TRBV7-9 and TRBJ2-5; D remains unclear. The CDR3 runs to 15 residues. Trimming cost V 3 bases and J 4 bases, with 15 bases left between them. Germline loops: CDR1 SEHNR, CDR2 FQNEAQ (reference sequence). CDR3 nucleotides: TGTGCCAGCAGCTTGTGGCCCGGGCTCTCAGAGACCCAGTACTTC. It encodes CASSLWPGLSETQYF.

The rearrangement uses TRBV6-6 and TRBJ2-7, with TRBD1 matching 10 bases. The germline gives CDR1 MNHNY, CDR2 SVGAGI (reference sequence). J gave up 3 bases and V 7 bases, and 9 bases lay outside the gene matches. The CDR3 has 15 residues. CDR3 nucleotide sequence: TGTGCCAGCAAAAAACCGGGACAGGGGAACTACGAGCAGTACTTC. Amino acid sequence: CASKKPGQGNYEQYF.

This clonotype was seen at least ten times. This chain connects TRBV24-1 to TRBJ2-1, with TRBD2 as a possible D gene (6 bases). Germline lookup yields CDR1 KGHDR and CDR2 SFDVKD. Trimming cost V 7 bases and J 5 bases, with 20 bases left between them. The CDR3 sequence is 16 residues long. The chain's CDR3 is CATRDPGLNTDNEQFF. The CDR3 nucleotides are TGTGCCACCAGAGATCCAGGACTAAATACCGACAATGAGCAGTTCTTC.

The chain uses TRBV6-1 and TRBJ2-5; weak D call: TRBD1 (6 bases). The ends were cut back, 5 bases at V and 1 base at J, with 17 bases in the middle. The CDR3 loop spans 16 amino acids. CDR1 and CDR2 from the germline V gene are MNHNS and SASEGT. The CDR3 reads CASSPTGSGGQETQYF. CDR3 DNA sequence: TGTGCCAGCAGTCCTACAGGGTCCGGTGGCCAAGAGACCCAGTACTTC.

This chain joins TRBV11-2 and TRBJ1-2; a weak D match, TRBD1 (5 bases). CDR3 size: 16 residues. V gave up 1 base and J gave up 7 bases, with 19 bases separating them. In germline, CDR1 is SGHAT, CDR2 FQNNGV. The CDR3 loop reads CASSLAYNRRGRGYTF. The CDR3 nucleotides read TGTGCCAGCAGCTTAGCCTATAACCGTCGGGGCCGTGGCTACACCTTC. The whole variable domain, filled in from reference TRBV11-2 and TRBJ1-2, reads EAGVAQSPRYKIIEKRQSVAFWCNPISGHATLYWYQQILGQGPKLLIQFQNNGVVDDSQLPKDRFSAERLKGVDSTLKIQPAKLEDSAVYLCASSLAYNRRGRGYTFGSGTRLTVV.

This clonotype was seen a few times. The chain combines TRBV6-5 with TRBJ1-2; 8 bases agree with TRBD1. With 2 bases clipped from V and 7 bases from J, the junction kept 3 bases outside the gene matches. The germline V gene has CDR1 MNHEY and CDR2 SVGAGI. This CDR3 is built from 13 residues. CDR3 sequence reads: CASSYNRGIGYTF. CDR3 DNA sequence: TGTGCCAGCAGTTACAACAGGGGGATTGGCTACACCTTC.

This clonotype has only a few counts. The CDR3 DNA reads TGCGCCAGCAGCCACCGGACGGGGAATCAGCCCCAGCATTTT. Its translation is CASSHRTGNQPQHF. The chain couples TRBV4-3 to TRBJ1-5; D uncertain. The CDR3 sequence is 14 residues long. The V end lost 3 bases, the J end lost 4 bases, and 10 bases lay between the germline ends. Germline CDR1 and CDR2: LGHNA and YSLEER.

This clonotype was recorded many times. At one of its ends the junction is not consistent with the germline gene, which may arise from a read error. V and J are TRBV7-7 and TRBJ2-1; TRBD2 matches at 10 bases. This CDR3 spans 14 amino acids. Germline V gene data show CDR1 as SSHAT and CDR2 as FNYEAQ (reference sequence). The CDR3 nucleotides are TGTGCTAGCAGCGTTTCTAGCGGGGGTGGTGAGCAGTTCTTC. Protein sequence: CASSVSSGGGEQFF.

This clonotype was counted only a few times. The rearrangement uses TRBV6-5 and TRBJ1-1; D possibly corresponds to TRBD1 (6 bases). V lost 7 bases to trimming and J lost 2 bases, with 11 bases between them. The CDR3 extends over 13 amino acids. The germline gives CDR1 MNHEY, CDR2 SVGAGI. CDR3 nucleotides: TGTGCCAGCACGGGGACACATAACACTGAAGCTTTCTTT. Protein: CASTGTHNTEAFF.

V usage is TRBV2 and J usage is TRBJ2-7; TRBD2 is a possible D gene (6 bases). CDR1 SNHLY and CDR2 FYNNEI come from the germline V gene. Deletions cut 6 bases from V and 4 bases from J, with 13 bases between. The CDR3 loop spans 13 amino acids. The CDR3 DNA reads TGTGCCAGCAGCGGGAGACAGCTATACGAGCAGTACGTC. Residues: CASSGRQLYEQYV.